This T cell receptor beta chain came from a study of cytomegalovirus exposure and HLA in healthy donors. General study points: Several of the most significant clusters were apparently associated with common viral pathogens in a later analysis.

J gave up 3 bases and V 3 bases, and 8 bases lay outside the gene matches. Looked up from germline, CDR1 is SGHRS and CDR2 is YFSETQ. This CDR3 region has 15 residues. As for this clone: Its antigen is currently unknown.

A multiplex PCR was run with 60 Vbeta primers and 13 Jbeta primers. Only in-frame clones appear in the TCRdb table, and some are missing; sequencing was by immunoSEQ multiplex PCR. The repertoire holds about 150,000 clones, approximately 75% seen once, with under 5.5% in the top ten. The chain is built from TRBV5-1 and TRBJ1-2, with 7 bases identical to TRBD1. Specimen: PBMCs. This TCR came from a man between 50 and 59 years old in good health and CMV-seropositive. CDR3 amino acids: CASSSWFGTDYGYTF. CDR3 bases: TGCGCCAGCAGCTCCTGGTTCGGGACAGACTATGGCTACACCTTC.